This entry lists 20 T cell receptor beta chains sequenced from one sample in a study of blood T cell repertoires in COVID-19. Clones were sequenced by immunoSEQ multiplex PCR, and TCRdb holds only the in-frame ones, with some missing. Seen here are 100,000 to 120,000 clones, 75% to 90% observed once, and the top ten hold 5% to 6.5%. Sequenced sample: peripheral blood. These receptors were obtained from a woman in her sixties with COVID-19, enrolled during active disease.

The rearrangement links TRBV29-1 to TRBJ1-2; 7 positions match TRBD1. The CDR3 contains 14 residues. V lost 3 bases and J lost 7; bases outside the gene matches: 11. Germline CDR1 is SQVTM and CDR2 is ANQGSEA. In DNA, the CDR3 is TGCAGCGTTGAGGGAGCGACAGGGTCTGTTGGCTACACCTTC. Its translation is CSVEGATGSVGYTF.

The chain has TRBV5-1 and TRBJ2-1, with TRBD2 as a possible D gene (6 bases). The CDR3 sequence is 15 residues long. Deletions cut 0 bases from V and 3 bases from J, with 10 bases between. CDR1 SGHRS and CDR2 YFSETQ come from the germline V gene. CDR3 amino acids: CASSLERVDYNEQFF. In DNA, the CDR3 is TGCGCCAGCAGCTTGGAGCGGGTTGACTACAATGAGCAGTTCTTC.

This clone has just one count. The chain links TRBV5-6 to TRBJ1-2, with a possible D match to TRBD1 (6 bases). Germline values: CDR1 SGHDT, CDR2 YYEEEE. The CDR3 has 15 residues. V was shortened by 0 bases and J by 4 bases, with 13 bases between the two germline ends. Here the CDR3 reads CASSLGNRAFYGYTF. The CDR3 nucleotides are TGTGCCAGCAGCTTGGGAAACAGGGCATTCTATGGCTACACCTTC.

This clone was seen a few times. The genes are TRBV6-5 and TRBJ1-2; 7 bases line up with TRBD1. CDR1 and CDR2 (germline): MNHEY, SVGAGI. The CDR3 is made up of 13 amino acids. With 8 bases clipped from V and 0 bases from J, the junction kept 3 bases outside the gene matches. CDR3 loop: CASDRAANYGYTF. The CDR3 nucleotides read TGTGCCAGCGACAGGGCAGCTAACTATGGCTACACCTTC.

This clone showed up just a few times. The chain is built from TRBV19 and TRBJ1-1; 9 positions agree with TRBD1. CDR3 size: 14 residues. V dropped 9 bases and J dropped 3; count of bases not matched to a gene: 8. Germline CDR1 and CDR2: LNHDA and SQIVND (reference sequence). Written as DNA, the CDR3 is TGTGCCAGCAAGGGACAGGGAAGTCACACTGAAGCTTTCTTT. Translation: CASKGQGSHTEAFF. The whole variable domain, filled in from reference TRBV19 and TRBJ1-1, reads DGGITQSPKYLFRKEGQNVTLSCEQNLNHDAMYWYRQDPGQGLRLIYYSQIVNDFQKGDIAEGYSVSREKKESFPLTVTSAQKNPTAFYLCASKGQGSHTEAFFGQGTRLTVV.

The chain combines TRBV12-3 or TRBV12-4 with TRBJ2-2; D remains ambiguous. CDR3 length equals 11 residues. With 3 bases removed from V and 7 bases from J, the gap between germline ends came to 3 bases. CDR3 loop: CASSFGGELFF. CDR3 bases: TGTGCCAGCAGTTTCGGCGGGGAGCTGTTTTTT.

The V and J genes are TRBV28 and TRBJ2-2, with 9 positions matching TRBD2. V trimming: 3 bases; J trimming: 0 bases; junction bases outside the gene matches: 8. This CDR3 is built from 18 residues. Germline values: CDR1 MDHEN, CDR2 SYDVKM. The CDR3 spells CASSFFSGGNTNTGELFF. CDR3 DNA sequence: TGTGCCAGCAGTTTTTTTAGCGGGGGAAACACGAACACCGGGGAGCTGTTTTTT.

The chain recombines TRBV3-1 (or the pseudogene TRBV3-2) with TRBJ2-1; 7 nucleotides match TRBD2. CDR3 length: 14 residues. Germline V lookup: CDR1 LGHDT, CDR2 YNNKEL (reference sequence). Trimming cost V 1 base and J 12 bases; bases outside gene matches: 9. The CDR3 DNA sequence: TGTGCCAGCAGCCAAGGTTCCTCGGGGGGACGGCAGTTCTTC. This encodes CASSQGSSGGRQFF.

This chain links TRBV28 with TRBJ2-1; 10 bases are shared with TRBD2. Unmatched junction bases numbered 6, after V lost 7 bases and J lost 0 bases. The CDR3 is 16 residues long. CDR1 MDHEN and CDR2 SYDVKM come from the germline V gene. CDR3 DNA: TGTGCCAGCACGGCTAGCGGGGGACCCTCCTACAATGAGCAGTTCTTC. It specifies CASTASGGPSYNEQFF.

The CDR3 is CASSGGHTGGTEAFF. The CDR3 DNA is TGTGCCAGCAGCGGTGGACATACAGGGGGCACTGAAGCTTTCTTT. This chain uses TRBV9 with TRBJ1-1; 8 bases line up with TRBD1. V trimming: 3 bases; J trimming: 4 bases; junction bases outside the gene matches: 8. The CDR3 extends over 15 amino acids. Germline CDR1 is SGDLS and CDR2 is YYNGEE.

CDR3 DNA sequence: TGCGCCAGCAGCCAGAACATAGCGGGGGGGCGGTACGAGCAGTACTTC. It translates to CASSQNIAGGRYEQYF. V and J are TRBV4-1 and TRBJ2-7, with 11 nucleotides matching TRBD2. Germline lookup yields CDR1 MGHRA and CDR2 YSYEKL. CDR3 length: 16 amino acids. Trimming at V came to 3 bases and at J to 4 bases, leaving 8 bases not matched to a gene.

This chain connects TRBV9 to TRBJ2-7; 8 bases fit TRBD1. CDR1 and CDR2 (germline): SGDLS, YYNGEE. J was trimmed by 2 bases and V by 3 bases; bases with no gene match: 7. This CDR3 spans 15 amino acids. CDR3 protein: CASSASGTGPYEQYF. In DNA, the CDR3 is TGTGCCAGCAGCGCCTCCGGGACAGGACCCTACGAGCAGTACTTC.

The table lists this clone with a few counts. The chain links TRBV7-9 to TRBJ2-2; 8 bases fit TRBD2. The CDR3 is made up of 17 amino acids. Unmatched junction bases numbered 3, after V lost 0 bases and J lost 0 bases. Germline CDR1 and CDR2: SEHNR and FQNEAQ (reference sequence). The CDR3 spells CASSLADSGANTGELFF. The CDR3 DNA follows: TGTGCCAGCAGCTTAGCCGATAGCGGGGCGAACACCGGGGAGCTGTTTTTT.

The V call is TRBV27, the J call TRBJ1-6; D gene uncertain. CDR1 MNHEY and CDR2 SMNVEV come from the germline V gene (reference sequence). The CDR3 runs to 15 residues. The ends were cut back, 0 bases at V and 8 bases at J, with 11 bases in the middle. DNA for the CDR3: TGTGCCAGCAGTTTATCGTTCGGGATTCATTCACCCCTCCACTTT. Translation: CASSLSFGIHSPLHF.

This clone is a singleton in its sample. The chain is built from TRBV19 and TRBJ2-3, with 7 bases fitting TRBD2. The ends lost 7 bases at V and 5 bases at J; junction bases unmatched: 9. Per germline, CDR1 LNHDA and CDR2 SQIVND (reference sequence). This CDR3 spans 14 amino acids. CDR3 coding DNA: TGTGCCAGTACCTGGACGGCGGGGGTAGATACGCAGTATTTT. Its protein product is CASTWTAGVDTQYF.

In this sample, this clone turned up many times. The genes are TRBV10-3 and TRBJ2-7; D call uncertain. The CDR3 is 13 residues long. The germline V and J ends were trimmed by 4 bases and 3 bases, with 10 bases remaining between them. Germline CDR1 ENHRY, CDR2 SYGVKD. The DNA of the CDR3 is TGTGCCATCAGTGCGCGGCAATTCTACGAGCAGTACTTC. Translated: CAISARQFYEQYF.

J is TRBJ2-2 and V is TRBV11-2; TRBD2 aligns across 8 bases. The CDR3 length is 17 residues. CDR1 SGHAT and CDR2 FQNNGV come from the germline V gene. V lost 0 bases to trimming and J lost 5 bases; unmatched junction nucleotides: 8. CDR3 DNA: TGTGCCAGCAGCTTAGAAACAGCGGGGGTATTTACCGGGGAGCTGTTTTTT. This codes for CASSLETAGVFTGELFF.

The V gene is TRBV7-2, the J gene TRBJ1-1; TRBD1 might be the D (5 bases). V dropped 0 bases and J dropped 4 bases, with 12 bases sitting between them. The CDR3 contains 15 residues. The germline V gene has CDR1 SGHTA and CDR2 FQGNSA. The DNA of the CDR3 is TGTGCCAGCAGCTTAGCGCAGGGTAGGCTCACTGAAGCTTTCTTT. It encodes CASSLAQGRLTEAFF.

The genes are TRBV7-9 and TRBJ2-7; no clear D gene. CDR1 is SEHNR and CDR2 is FQNEAQ in the germline V gene (reference sequence). Trimming took off 1 base at V and 3 bases at J, with 7 bases between the two ends. This CDR3 is built from 13 residues. The CDR3 DNA follows: TGTGCCAGCAGCTTAGTTGGCGGCTACGAGCAGTACTTC. Protein sequence: CASSLVGGYEQYF. Based on the CDR3 plus reference TRBV7-9 and TRBJ2-7, the full variable domain is DTGVSQNPRHKITKRGQNVTFRCDPISEHNRLYWYRQTLGQGPEFLTYFQNEAQLEKSRLLSDRFSAERPKGSFSTLEIQRTEQGDSAMYLCASSLVGGYEQYFGPGTRLTVT.

In its sample, this clone was seen once. V usage is TRBV27 and J usage is TRBJ1-2; 10 positions agree with TRBD1. Trimming cost V 2 bases and J 3 bases; bases outside gene matches: 3. CDR1 MNHEY and CDR2 SMNVEV come from the germline V gene (reference sequence). CDR3 length: 15 amino acids. In DNA, the CDR3 is TGTGCCAGCAGTTTACTTGGACAGGGGGACTATGGCTACACCTTC. Its protein is CASSLLGQGDYGYTF.